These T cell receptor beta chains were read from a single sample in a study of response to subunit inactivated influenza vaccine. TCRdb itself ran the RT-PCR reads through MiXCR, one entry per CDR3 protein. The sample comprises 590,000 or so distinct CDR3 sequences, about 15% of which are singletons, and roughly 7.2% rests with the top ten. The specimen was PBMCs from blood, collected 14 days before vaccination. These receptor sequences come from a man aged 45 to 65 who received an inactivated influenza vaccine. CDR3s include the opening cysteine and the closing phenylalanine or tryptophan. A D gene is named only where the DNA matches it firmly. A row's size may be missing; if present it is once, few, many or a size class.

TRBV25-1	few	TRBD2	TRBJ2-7	CASSRSGTSGSEQYF	TGTGCCAGCAGTCGGTCCGGGACTAGCGGTTCCGAGCAGTACTTC
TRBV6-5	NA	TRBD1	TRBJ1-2	CASSYGTGVYGYTF	TGTGCCAGCAGTTACGGGACAGGGGTCTATGGCTACACCTTC
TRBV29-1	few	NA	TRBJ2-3	CSVATRQTDTQYF	TGCAGCGTTGCGACGAGACAGACAGATACGCAGTATTTT
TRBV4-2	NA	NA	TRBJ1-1	CASRPGQTLNTEAFF	TGTGCCAGCAGACCGGGCCAAACCCTGAACACTGAAGCTTTCTTT
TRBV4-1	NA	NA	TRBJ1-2	CASSQEEGPTQDYGYTF	TGCGCCAGCAGCCAAGAAGAAGGACCGACACAAGACTATGGCTACACCTTC
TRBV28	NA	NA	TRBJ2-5	CASSYTATTYQETQYF	TGTGCCAGCAGTTATACAGCTACCACGTACCAAGAGACCCAGTACTTC
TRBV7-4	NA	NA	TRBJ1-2	CASSLVTDGGYTF	TGTGCCAGCAGCTTAGTGACCGACGGTGGCTACACCTTC
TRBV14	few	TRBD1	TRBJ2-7	CASSYRDSRGYEQYF	TGTGCCAGCAGCTACCGGGACAGTAGAGGCTACGAGCAGTACTTC
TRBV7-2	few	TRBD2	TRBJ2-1	CASSAIAGEQFF	TGTGCCAGCAGCGCCATAGCGGGTGAGCAGTTCTTC
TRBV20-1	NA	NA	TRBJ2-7	CSARKGGGGSYEQYF	TGCAGTGCCCGAAAGGGGGGGGGAGGATCCTACGAGCAGTACTTC
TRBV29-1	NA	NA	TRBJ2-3	CSVDDRLSTDTQYF	TGCAGCGTTGACGATCGTCTTAGCACAGATACGCAGTATTTT
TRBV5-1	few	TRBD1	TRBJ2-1	CASSLRGRMNEQFF	TGCGCCAGCAGCTTGAGGGGGCGTATGAATGAGCAGTTCTTC
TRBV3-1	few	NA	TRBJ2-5	CASSQEARAQETQYF	TGTGCCAGCAGCCAAGAGGCGCGAGCCCAAGAGACCCAGTACTTC
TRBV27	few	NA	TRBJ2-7	CASSPLGEGVSYEQYF	TGTGCCAGCAGTCCCCTGGGCGAGGGGGTCTCCTACGAGCAGTACTTC
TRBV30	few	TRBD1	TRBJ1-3	CAWSVGTGATGNTIYF	TGTGCCTGGAGTGTAGGGACAGGGGCTACTGGAAACACCATATATTTT
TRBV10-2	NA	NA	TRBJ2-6	CASAEGQRNSGANVLTF	TGCGCCAGCGCAGAGGGGCAGCGAAACTCTGGGGCCAACGTCCTGACTTTC
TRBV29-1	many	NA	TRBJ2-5	CSHLRGGETQYF	TGCAGCCACTTACGGGGAGGAGAGACCCAGTACTTC
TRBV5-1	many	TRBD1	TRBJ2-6	CASSLVTGGASGANVLTF	TGCGCCAGCAGCTTGGTGACAGGGGGCGCGTCTGGGGCCAACGTCCTGACTTTC
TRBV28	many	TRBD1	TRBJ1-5	CASKSPGTGGVSNQPQHF	TGTGCCAGCAAAAGTCCCGGGACAGGGGGCGTCAGCAATCAGCCCCAGCATTTT
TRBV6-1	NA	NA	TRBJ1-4	CASSTSGATEEKLFF	TGTGCCAGCAGTACCTCCGGGGCCACGGAAGAAAAACTGTTTTTT
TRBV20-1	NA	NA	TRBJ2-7	CSALRGSYEQYF	TGCAGTGCCCTCCGGGGTTCCTACGAGCAGTACTTC
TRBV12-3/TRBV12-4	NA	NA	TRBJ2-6	CASSFWDSWSGANVLTF	TGTGCCAGCAGTTTCTGGGACTCCTGGTCTGGGGCCAACGTCCTGACTTTC
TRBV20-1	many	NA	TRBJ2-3	CSAEGGSTRTDTQYF	TGCAGTGCTGAAGGGGGGTCTACCCGCACAGATACGCAGTATTTT
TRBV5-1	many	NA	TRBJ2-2	CASSLIPGDGSGELFF	TGCGCCAGCAGCCTTATCCCGGGGGATGGGTCCGGGGAGCTGTTTTTT
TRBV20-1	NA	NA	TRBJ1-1	CSATDRFAEAFF	TGCAGTGCAACCGACAGGTTCGCTGAAGCTTTCTTT
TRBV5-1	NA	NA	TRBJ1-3	CASSPGINPSGNTIYF	TGCGCCAGCAGCCCAGGGATCAATCCCTCTGGAAACACCATATATTTT
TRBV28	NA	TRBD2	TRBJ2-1	CASTYATSGAYNEQFF	TGTGCCAGCACCTATGCGACTAGCGGAGCGTACAATGAGCAGTTCTTC
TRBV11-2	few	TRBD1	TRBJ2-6	CASSFRFGTGSSGANVLTF	TGTGCCAGCAGCTTCCGTTTTGGGACAGGGTCTTCGGGGGCCAACGTCCTGACTTTC
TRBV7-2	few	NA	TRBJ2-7	CASSYDHGYEQYF	TGTGCCAGCAGCTACGACCACGGCTACGAGCAGTACTTC
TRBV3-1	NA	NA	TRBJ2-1	CASSHDDRNEQFF	TGTGCCAGCAGCCACGATGACAGAAATGAGCAGTTCTTC
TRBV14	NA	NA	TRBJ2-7	CASSLLGRKEQYF	TGTGCCAGCAGCCTCCTAGGCCGAAAGGAGCAGTACTTC
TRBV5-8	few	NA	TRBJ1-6	CASSSWTRTPLHF	TGTGCCAGCAGCTCTTGGACGAGGACACCCCTCCACTTT
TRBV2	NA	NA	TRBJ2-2	CASSEIRGELFF	TGTGCCAGCAGTGAGATCAGGGGGGAGCTGTTTTTT
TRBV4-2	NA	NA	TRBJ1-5	CASSQGLDRNQPQHF	TGTGCCAGCAGCCAAGGTTTGGACAGAAATCAGCCCCAGCATTTT
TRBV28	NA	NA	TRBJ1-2	CASSLLSFKRDNSYGYTF	TGTGCCAGCAGTTTACTATCCTTCAAGAGGGACAATTCCTATGGCTACACCTTC
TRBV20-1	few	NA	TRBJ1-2	CSASGTPEGGYTF	TGCAGTGCTTCCGGGACACCTGAAGGGGGCTACACCTTC
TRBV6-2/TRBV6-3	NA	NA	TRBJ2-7	CASSYLPRSYEQYF	TGTGCCAGCAGTTACCTTCCTCGCTCCTACGAGCAGTACTTC
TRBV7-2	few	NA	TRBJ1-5	CASSSDASNQPQHF	TGTGCCAGCAGCTCTGACGCGAGCAATCAGCCCCAGCATTTT
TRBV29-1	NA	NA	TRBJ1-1	CSVPGGLQNTEAFF	TGCAGCGTGCCTGGCGGACTGCAGAACACTGAAGCTTTCTTT
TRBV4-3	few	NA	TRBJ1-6	CASRVGDSNSPLHF	TGCGCCAGCAGGGTGGGTGATTCGAATTCACCCCTCCACTTT
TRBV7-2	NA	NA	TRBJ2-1	CASSLAVGNEQFF	TGTGCCAGCAGCTTGGCAGTTGGTAATGAGCAGTTCTTC
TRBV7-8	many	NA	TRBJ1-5	CASSLGGNSNQPQHF	TGTGCCAGCAGCTTGGGAGGGAATAGCAATCAGCCCCAGCATTTT
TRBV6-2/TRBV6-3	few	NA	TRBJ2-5	CASSYFGTQYF	TGTGCCAGCAGTTACTTTGGGACCCAGTACTTC
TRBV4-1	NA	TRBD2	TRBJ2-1	CASSLRLAGVEQFF	TGCGCCAGCAGCCTACGACTAGCGGGGGTTGAGCAGTTCTTC
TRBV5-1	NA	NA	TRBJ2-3	CASSLDGLRSTDTQYF	TGCGCCAGCAGCTTGGATGGCCTTCGGTCTACAGATACGCAGTATTTT
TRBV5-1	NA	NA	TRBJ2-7	CASRPQDSSYEQYF	TGCGCCAGCCGACCCCAGGACAGCTCCTACGAGCAGTACTTC
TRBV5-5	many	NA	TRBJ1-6	CASSLGNGAGISPLHF	TGTGCCAGCAGCTTGGGTAACGGAGCCGGAATTTCACCCCTCCACTTT
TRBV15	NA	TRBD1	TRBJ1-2	CATRGTGKAGYTF	TGTGCCACCAGAGGGACAGGGAAAGCGGGCTACACCTTC
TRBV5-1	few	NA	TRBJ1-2	CASSLAGSEGYTF	TGCGCCAGCAGCTTGGCGGGGAGTGAAGGCTACACCTTC
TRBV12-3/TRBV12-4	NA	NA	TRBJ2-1	CASSRFNAGEQFF	TGTGCCAGCAGTCGATTCAATGCGGGGGAGCAGTTCTTC
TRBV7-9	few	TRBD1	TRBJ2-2	CASSRDRGELFF	TGTGCCAGCAGCCGGGACAGGGGGGAGCTGTTTTTT
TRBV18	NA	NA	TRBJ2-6	CASSRGLNSGANVLTF	TGTGCCAGCTCACGCGGACTGAACTCTGGGGCCAACGTCCTGACTTTC
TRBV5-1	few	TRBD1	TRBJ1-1	CASSFPGQEAFF	TGCGCCAGCAGCTTTCCGGGACAGGAAGCTTTCTTT
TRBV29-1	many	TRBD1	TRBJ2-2	CSVSSSGQVTGELFF	TGCAGCGTGTCCTCATCGGGACAGGTCACCGGGGAGCTGTTTTTT
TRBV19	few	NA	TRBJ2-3	CASSTYGDTQYF	TGTGCCAGTAGTACGTACGGGGATACGCAGTATTTT
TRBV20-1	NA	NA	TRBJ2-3	CSARGRGGADTQYF	TGCAGTGCTAGAGGGCGGGGTGGCGCAGATACGCAGTATTTT
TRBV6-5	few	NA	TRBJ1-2	CASSVGGHGYTF	TGTGCCAGCAGTGTGGGGGGCCATGGCTACACCTTC
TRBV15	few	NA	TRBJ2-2	CATSLGAGELFF	TGTGCCACCAGCTTGGGGGCCGGGGAGCTGTTTTTT
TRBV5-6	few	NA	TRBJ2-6	CASSLRAGANVLTF	TGTGCCAGCAGCTTGAGAGCAGGGGCCAACGTCCTGACTTTC